Following are 15 T cell receptor beta chains from one sample sequenced in a study of CD8+ T cells in alopecia areata. As to treatment: oral pan-JAK inhibitor, 5-10 mg twice daily. After isolation, RNA underwent reverse transcription to generate cDNA as the sequencing template. The repertoire was sequenced with immunoSEQ multiplex PCR; TCRdb's copy has only in-frame clones and lacks some. The data show around 270,000 clones, with 58% seen just once and under 2% held by the top ten. The sequencing used CD4+ T cells sorted from blood, collected at week 24, from a patient treated with tofacitinib. The receptors were sampled from a human donor with alopecia areata.

The gene calls are TRBV6-5 and TRBJ1-2; D call uncertain. CDR3 length: 12 residues. Deletions cut 5 bases from V and 3 bases from J, with 7 bases between. The germline gives CDR1 MNHEY, CDR2 SVGAGI. CDR3 nucleotides: TGTGCCAGCAGTAGGTCGGACTATGGCTACACCTTC. Translating gives CASSRSDYGYTF.

This sequence joins TRBV29-1 and TRBJ2-1; 7 nucleotides line up with TRBD1. Germline V CDR1 and CDR2: SQVTM, ANQGSEA. The CDR3 spans 15 residues. With V trimmed by 3 bases and J by 4 bases, 9 bases remained unmatched. In nucleotides, the CDR3 is TGCAGCGTTGATCAACAGGGGTCCCCTTACAATGAGCAGTTCTTC. It is translated as CSVDQQGSPYNEQFF.

This rearrangement joins TRBV5-6 to TRBJ1-1, with 8 bases fitting TRBD1. Germline V gene data show CDR1 as SGHDT and CDR2 as YYEEEE. V was pared by 0 bases and J by 3 bases, with 4 bases of the junction left unmatched. The CDR3 extends over 15 amino acids. The chain's CDR3 is CASSLGRGRHTEAFF. The CDR3 coding sequence is TGTGCCAGCAGCTTGGGCAGGGGGCGGCACACTGAAGCTTTCTTT.

The chain recombines TRBV30 with TRBJ2-5, with D possibly TRBD2 on 6 matching bases. Trimming removed 2 bases at V and 4 bases at J, with 11 bases between. Germline CDR1 is GTSNPN and CDR2 is SVGIG (reference sequence). This CDR3 has 13 amino acids. The CDR3 DNA follows: TGTGCCTGGAGTCCCCGGAGGGGAGAGACCCAGTACTTC. This gives the protein CAWSPRRGETQYF. The full variable domain, its missing parts supplied by reference TRBV30 and TRBJ2-5, is SQTIHQWPATLVQPVGSPLSLECTVEGTSNPNLYWYRQAAGRGLQLLFYSVGIGQISSEVPQNLSASRPQDRQFILSSKKLLLSDSGFYLCAWSPRRGETQYFGPGTRLLVL.

This rearrangement joins TRBV5-1 to TRBJ2-3; TRBD1 or TRBD2 may be the D gene (6 bases each). The CDR3 runs 15 residues. V was pared by 0 bases and J by 6 bases, with 14 bases between. The germline V gene has CDR1 SGHRS and CDR2 YFSETQ. The CDR3 loop is CASSLDGGGRDTQYF. The CDR3 nucleotides read TGCGCCAGCAGCTTGGACGGGGGCGGGCGGGATACGCAGTATTTT.

The chain combines TRBV27 with TRBJ2-3; D perhaps matches TRBD2 (6 bases). V lost 5 bases and J 2 bases, leaving 23 bases between the germline ends. This CDR3 contains 18 residues. Germline loops: CDR1 MNHEY, CDR2 SMNVEV (reference sequence). CDR3 amino acids: CASSRVLASGYFTDTQYF. CDR3 DNA: TGTGCCAGCAGTCGAGTATTAGCGAGCGGGTACTTCACAGATACGCAGTATTTT.

This chain links TRBV4-1 with TRBJ1-3; the match to TRBD1 covers 10 bases. The length of the CDR3 is 18 residues. Germline assignment: CDR1 MGHRA and CDR2 YSYEKL. V gave up 4 bases and J gave up 0 bases; unmatched junction bases: 9. CDR3 region: CASSPQGQGLISGNTIYF. The CDR3 nucleotides read TGCGCCAGCAGCCCCCAGGGACAGGGGCTAATCTCTGGAAACACCATATATTTT.

The V gene is TRBV30, the J gene TRBJ1-1; no reliable D call. Germline V CDR1 and CDR2: GTSNPN, SVGIG (reference sequence). CDR3 size: 14 residues. The V end lost 2 bases, the J end lost 2 bases, and 12 bases lay between the germline ends. CDR3 in amino acids: CAWSPRVLNTEAFF. Here the CDR3 DNA reads TGTGCCTGGAGTCCGCGCGTGCTTAACACTGAAGCTTTCTTT.

The rearrangement uses TRBV5-6 and TRBJ1-2; D is undetermined. Germline-derived CDR1 and CDR2 are SGHDT and YYEEEE. Trimming removed 0 bases at V and 8 bases at J, with 14 bases between. CDR3 size: 14 residues. The CDR3 loop reads CASSLDPSGLGYTF. The CDR3 DNA reads as TGTGCCAGCAGCTTGGACCCAAGCGGGTTAGGCTACACCTTC.

In its sample, this clone was seen a few times. This sequence joins TRBV7-9 and TRBJ2-7; the D gene is possibly TRBD1 (6 bases). Per germline, CDR1 SEHNR and CDR2 FQNEAQ (reference sequence). The V gene lost 1 base and the J gene lost 4 bases, with 11 bases spanning the gap. The CDR3 has 14 amino acids. CDR3 DNA: TGTGCCAGCAGCTTAGGTGGCAGGGGATACGAGCAGTACTTC. This encodes CASSLGGRGYEQYF.

This clone has only a few counts. The J gene is TRBJ1-1, the V gene TRBV5-4; the D gene is possibly TRBD1 (5 bases). Germline V gives CDR1 SGHNT, CDR2 YYREEE (reference sequence). The CDR3 spans 12 residues. V was pared by 4 bases and J by 11 bases, with 15 bases between. The CDR3 region has the DNA TGTGCCAGCAGCATCCCCCGGGGGTGGGCTTTCTTT. Protein product: CASSIPRGWAFF.

This clone turned up a few times. The rearrangement links TRBV29-1 to TRBJ2-7, with 9 bases identical to TRBD1. CDR1 SQVTM and CDR2 ANQGSEA come from the germline V gene. The CDR3 extends over 14 amino acids. V shed 6 bases and J 3 bases; nucleotides not matched to a gene: 9. CDR3: CSVTGTGRVYEQYF. Here the CDR3 DNA reads TGCAGCGTGACCGGGACAGGGAGAGTCTACGAGCAGTACTTC.

The rearrangement joins TRBV28 to TRBJ1-2; D remains unclear. Deletions cut 3 bases from V and 4 bases from J, with 6 bases between. There are 12 residues in the CDR3. Germline V gives CDR1 MDHEN, CDR2 SYDVKM. The CDR3 DNA follows: TGTGCCAGCAGTTTGGACGGCTATGGCTACACCTTC. As protein: CASSLDGYGYTF.

This clone showed up just once. The CDR3 loop reads CASSLGISVSGTDTQYF. In DNA, the CDR3 is TGCGCCAGCAGCTTGGGGATTTCTGTCTCCGGCACAGATACGCAGTATTTT. The chain combines TRBV5-1 with TRBJ2-3; D call uncertain. The CDR3 sequence is 17 residues long. V lost 0 bases and J lost 1, with 15 bases in between. Germline values: CDR1 SGHRS, CDR2 YFSETQ.

The chain has TRBV7-9 and TRBJ1-5, with D possibly TRBD1 on 6 matching bases. V gave up 5 bases and J gave up 1 base, with 15 bases separating them. Looked up from germline, CDR1 is SEHNR and CDR2 is FQNEAQ (reference sequence). The CDR3 length is 16 residues. CDR3 DNA sequence: TGTGCCAGCAGCCCTGACAGGTTAAAGAGCAATCAGCCCCAGCATTTT. This encodes CASSPDRLKSNQPQHF. The entire variable domain, with the rest obtained from reference TRBV7-9 and TRBJ1-5, is as follows: DTGVSQNPRHKITKRGQNVTFRCDPISEHNRLYWYRQTLGQGPEFLTYFQNEAQLEKSRLLSDRFSAERPKGSFSTLEIQRTEQGDSAMYLCASSPDRLKSNQPQHFGDGTRLSIL.